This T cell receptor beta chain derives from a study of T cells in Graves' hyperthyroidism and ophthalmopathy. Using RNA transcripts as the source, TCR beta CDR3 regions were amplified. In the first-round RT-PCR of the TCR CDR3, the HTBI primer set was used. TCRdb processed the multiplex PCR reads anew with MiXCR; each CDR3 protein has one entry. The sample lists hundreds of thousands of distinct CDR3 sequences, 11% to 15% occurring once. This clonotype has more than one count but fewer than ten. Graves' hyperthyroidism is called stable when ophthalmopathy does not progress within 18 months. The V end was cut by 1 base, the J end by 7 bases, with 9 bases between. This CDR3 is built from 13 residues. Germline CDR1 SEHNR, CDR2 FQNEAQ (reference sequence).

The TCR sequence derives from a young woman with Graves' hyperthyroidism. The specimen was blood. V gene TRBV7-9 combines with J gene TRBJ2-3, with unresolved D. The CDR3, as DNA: TGTGCCAGCAGCTTAGGCTACCGAAATACGCAGTATTTT. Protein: CASSLGYRNTQYF.